The rows below give T cell receptor beta chains drawn from one sample of a study of T cell responses to AZD1222 COVID-19 vaccine. Repertoires were generated with immunoSEQ multiplex PCR, while TCRdb's copy carries only in-frame clones and drops some. The data contain about 82,000 clones, 87% of them singletons. The source material was peripheral blood, sampled 28 days after the second AZD1222 dose. These receptors were collected from an adult who received the AZD1222 COVID-19 vaccine. The CDR3 runs from the conserved cysteine through the conserved F or W. A D gene is named only where the DNA matches it firmly. Clone sizes are given selectively: once, few, many, or a class where the clone is expanded.

CDR3 DNA: TGTGCCAGCAGCTTTATTGGGGTGAGCACAGATACGCAGTATTTT
CDR3 protein: CASSFIGVSTDTQYF
clone size: -
V gene: TRBV7-2
D gene: -
J gene: TRBJ2-3

CDR3 DNA: TGTGCCACCAGTGACTGGGACAGGGATGGCGGCTACACCTTC
CDR3 protein: CATSDWDRDGGYTF
clone size: -
V gene: TRBV24-1
D gene: TRBD1
J gene: TRBJ1-2

CDR3 DNA: TGTGCCAGCAGCTTTACTATAGGGACCCACTATGGCTACACCTTC
CDR3 protein: CASSFTIGTHYGYTF
clone size: -
V gene: TRBV5-8
D gene: -
J gene: TRBJ1-2

CDR3 DNA: TGCAGTGGACAGGGCGCCAATGAGCAGTTCTTC
CDR3 protein: CSGQGANEQFF
clone size: -
V gene: TRBV20-1
D gene: TRBD1
J gene: TRBJ2-1

CDR3 DNA: TGTGCCTGGAGTCCTTGGGACGATTTGAAAGATACGCAGTATTTT
CDR3 protein: CAWSPWDDLKDTQYF
clone size: -
V gene: TRBV30
D gene: -
J gene: TRBJ2-3

CDR3 DNA: TGTGCCAGCAGATTACCCGGGGGATCTGGAAACACCATATATTTT
CDR3 protein: CASRLPGGSGNTIYF
clone size: -
V gene: TRBV6-5
D gene: -
J gene: TRBJ1-3

CDR3 DNA: TGTGCCAGTGCGGGCTGGTACTCTGGGGCCAACGTCCTGACTTTC
CDR3 protein: CASAGWYSGANVLTF
clone size: once
V gene: TRBV19
D gene: -
J gene: TRBJ2-6

CDR3 DNA: TGTGCCTGGAGGCGGACAGTCCAAGAGACCCAGTACTTC
CDR3 protein: CAWRRTVQETQYF
clone size: -
V gene: TRBV30
D gene: -
J gene: TRBJ2-5

CDR3 DNA: TGTGCCAGCAGCTTTAGTGTCGGGAGCTCCTATAATTCACCCCTCCACTTT
CDR3 protein: CASSFSVGSSYNSPLHF
clone size: -
V gene: TRBV5-4
D gene: -
J gene: TRBJ1-6

CDR3 DNA: TGTGCCAGCAGCGTAGGGGGGGCTCGAGTCAATGAGCAGTTCTTC
CDR3 protein: CASSVGGARVNEQFF
clone size: -
V gene: TRBV9
D gene: -
J gene: TRBJ2-1

CDR3 DNA: TGTGCCAGCAGCTTCCGAGCGGGGGGAGGCAATGAGCAGTTCTTC
CDR3 protein: CASSFRAGGGNEQFF
clone size: -
V gene: TRBV7-3
D gene: TRBD2
J gene: TRBJ2-1

CDR3 DNA: TGTGCCAGCAGCCCCCCCGGTGGGATGAACACTGAAGCTTTCTTT
CDR3 protein: CASSPPGGMNTEAFF
clone size: -
V gene: TRBV7-9
D gene: -
J gene: TRBJ1-1

CDR3 DNA: TGTGCCAGCAGCACCGGGACAGGTGACACAGATACGCAGTATTTT
CDR3 protein: CASSTGTGDTDTQYF
clone size: -
V gene: TRBV7-3
D gene: TRBD1
J gene: TRBJ2-3

CDR3 DNA: TGCGCCAGCAGTGCATGGGAATTGACTGAAGCTTTCTTT
CDR3 protein: CASSAWELTEAFF
clone size: -
V gene: TRBV10-2
D gene: -
J gene: TRBJ1-1

CDR3 DNA: TGCGCCAGCAGCCAAGGACCTACGGAGAGTGACAATGAGCAGTTCTTC
CDR3 protein: CASSQGPTESDNEQFF
clone size: -
V gene: TRBV4-1
D gene: -
J gene: TRBJ2-1

CDR3 DNA: TGCGCCAGCAGCGCTGGAAATCAGGAAGGGGGACTTCGGGAAGATACGCAGTATTTT
CDR3 protein: CASSAGNQEGGLREDTQYF
clone size: -
V gene: TRBV5-1
D gene: -
J gene: TRBJ2-3

CDR3 DNA: TGTGCCAGCAGCGTTGTACAGGGGCGGAGAGAAAACACCATATATTTT
CDR3 protein: CASSVVQGRRENTIYF
clone size: -
V gene: TRBV7-2
D gene: TRBD1
J gene: TRBJ1-3

CDR3 DNA: TGTGCCAGCAGCCTGGGACAGCTTCTTTCACCCCTCCACTTT
CDR3 protein: CASSLGQLLSPLHF
clone size: -
V gene: TRBV7-2
D gene: TRBD1
J gene: TRBJ1-6

CDR3 DNA: TGCGCCAGCAGCTTATCCGGGACTCACACCGGGGAGCTGTTTTTT
CDR3 protein: CASSLSGTHTGELFF
clone size: -
V gene: TRBV5-1
D gene: -
J gene: TRBJ2-2

CDR3 DNA: TGTGCCACCAGCGACCGACAGGGGTATAACTATGGCTACACCTTC
CDR3 protein: CATSDRQGYNYGYTF
clone size: -
V gene: TRBV15
D gene: TRBD1
J gene: TRBJ1-2

CDR3 DNA: TGTGCCAGCAGCTTGGAGGGGGGCTCCTACAATGAGCAGTTCTTC
CDR3 protein: CASSLEGGSYNEQFF
clone size: -
V gene: TRBV5-8
D gene: -
J gene: TRBJ2-1

CDR3 DNA: TGTGCCAGCAGCGTAGCGGGTGCTAACACTGAAGCTTTCTTT
CDR3 protein: CASSVAGANTEAFF
clone size: -
V gene: TRBV9
D gene: -
J gene: TRBJ1-1

CDR3 DNA: TGTGCCAGCAGCCCTAGGTTCTACAATGAGCAGTTCTTC
CDR3 protein: CASSPRFYNEQFF
clone size: once
V gene: TRBV9
D gene: -
J gene: TRBJ2-1

CDR3 DNA: TGTGCCAGCAGGTCTAGACAGGCTGAAGCTTTCTTT
CDR3 protein: CASRSRQAEAFF
clone size: -
V gene: TRBV6-5
D gene: -
J gene: TRBJ1-1

CDR3 DNA: TGTGCCAGTAACAACAGGGGGCGCGGGACCGGGGAGCTGTTTTTT
CDR3 protein: CASNNRGRGTGELFF
clone size: -
V gene: TRBV19
D gene: TRBD1
J gene: TRBJ2-2

CDR3 DNA: TGTGCCAGCAGTTTATCAGTAAATCAGCCCCAGCATTTT
CDR3 protein: CASSLSVNQPQHF
clone size: few
V gene: TRBV28
D gene: -
J gene: TRBJ1-5

CDR3 DNA: TGTGCCAGCGGAGCTCAGGGGAGCTATGGCTACACCTTC
CDR3 protein: CASGAQGSYGYTF
clone size: once
V gene: TRBV2
D gene: -
J gene: TRBJ1-2

CDR3 DNA: TGCGCCAGCAGCCTTAGCGGCGGGCGGCAAGAGACCCAGTACTTC
CDR3 protein: CASSLSGGRQETQYF
clone size: few
V gene: TRBV5-1
D gene: -
J gene: TRBJ2-5

CDR3 DNA: TGTGCCAGCAGCTTACGCGGGACAGACAATTCACCCCTCCACTTT
CDR3 protein: CASSLRGTDNSPLHF
clone size: -
V gene: TRBV7-9
D gene: TRBD1
J gene: TRBJ1-6

CDR3 DNA: TGTGCCACCAGCAGAGAAGTTAGAGCGACAAGGAGCAGTGAAGCTTTCTTT
CDR3 protein: CATSREVRATRSSEAFF
clone size: -
V gene: TRBV15
D gene: -
J gene: TRBJ1-1

CDR3 DNA: TGCGCCAGCAGCAAAACTGGGGACAGGGGTAACGAGCAGTACTTC
CDR3 protein: CASSKTGDRGNEQYF
clone size: -
V gene: TRBV4-1
D gene: TRBD1
J gene: TRBJ2-7

CDR3 DNA: TGTGCCAGCAGCCAAGGGACGACAGGGGACACAGATACGCAGTATTTT
CDR3 protein: CASSQGTTGDTDTQYF
clone size: -
V gene: TRBV14
D gene: TRBD1
J gene: TRBJ2-3

CDR3 DNA: TGTGCCAGCAGTTACAGTTCTAACACTGAAGCTTTCTTT
CDR3 protein: CASSYSSNTEAFF
clone size: -
V gene: TRBV12-3/TRBV12-4
D gene: -
J gene: TRBJ1-1

CDR3 DNA: TGTGCCAGCAGTGAGTCCCGGGACGCTCTGCTAAATCAGCCCCAGCATTTT
CDR3 protein: CASSESRDALLNQPQHF
clone size: -
V gene: TRBV6-1
D gene: -
J gene: TRBJ1-5

CDR3 DNA: TGTGCCAGCAGCGGACCCCGGGGACGGTCCTTTTCCTACGAGCAGTACTTC
CDR3 protein: CASSGPRGRSFSYEQYF
clone size: -
V gene: TRBV2
D gene: -
J gene: TRBJ2-7

CDR3 DNA: TGTGCCAGTAGTACCTGGGACAGGGGAAACGGCTACACCTTC
CDR3 protein: CASSTWDRGNGYTF
clone size: -
V gene: TRBV19
D gene: TRBD1
J gene: TRBJ1-2

CDR3 DNA: TGTGCCAGCAGCGTAGGGAAAGCGTCGTACTATGGCTACACCTTC
CDR3 protein: CASSVGKASYYGYTF
clone size: -
V gene: TRBV9
D gene: -
J gene: TRBJ1-2

CDR3 DNA: TGTGCCAGCAGACAGGGAGGCACGCAAGAGACCCAGTACTTC
CDR3 protein: CASRQGGTQETQYF
clone size: -
V gene: TRBV28
D gene: -
J gene: TRBJ2-5

CDR3 DNA: TGTGCCAGCAGCCCTGACAGAATCGACAATGAGCAGTTCTTC
CDR3 protein: CASSPDRIDNEQFF
clone size: few
V gene: TRBV6-2/TRBV6-3
D gene: -
J gene: TRBJ2-1

CDR3 DNA: TGTGCCAGCAGCTTAGGACACGAGGCGGAAAAACTGTTTTTT
CDR3 protein: CASSLGHEAEKLFF
clone size: -
V gene: TRBV7-9
D gene: -
J gene: TRBJ1-4

CDR3 DNA: TGTGCCAGCAGTGAAAGCCAGCATCTTCAAGCTTTCTTT
CDR3 protein: CASSESQHLQAFF
clone size: -
V gene: TRBV6-1
D gene: -
J gene: TRBJ1-1

CDR3 DNA: TGTGCCAGCAGGCGCGGGGGGTCGTACAATGAGCAGTTCTTC
CDR3 protein: CASRRGGSYNEQFF
clone size: -
V gene: TRBV7-2
D gene: TRBD2
J gene: TRBJ2-1

CDR3 DNA: TGTGCCAGCAGCGCCCAGTTGGGGGGCTACGAGCAGTACTTC
CDR3 protein: CASSAQLGGYEQYF
clone size: -
V gene: TRBV7-2
D gene: -
J gene: TRBJ2-7

CDR3 DNA: TGTGCCAGCAGCGGGACACCCGATGAGCAGTTCTTC
CDR3 protein: CASSGTPDEQFF
clone size: -
V gene: TRBV6-5
D gene: -
J gene: TRBJ2-1

CDR3 DNA: TGTGCCAGTAGTATCATGGCAGCAACTAATGAAAAACTGTTTTTT
CDR3 protein: CASSIMAATNEKLFF
clone size: once
V gene: TRBV19
D gene: -
J gene: TRBJ1-4

CDR3 DNA: TGTGCCAGCCGGGACAGGGGAACCGGGGAGCTGTTTTTT
CDR3 protein: CASRDRGTGELFF
clone size: -
V gene: TRBV6-5
D gene: TRBD1
J gene: TRBJ2-2

CDR3 DNA: TGTGCCAGCAGCTTAGCCGGGGGAGGTTCACCCCTCCACTTT
CDR3 protein: CASSLAGGGSPLHF
clone size: -
V gene: TRBV7-9
D gene: -
J gene: TRBJ1-6

CDR3 DNA: TGCAGTGCTATCCCATCCTATGGCTACACCTTC
CDR3 protein: CSAIPSYGYTF
clone size: -
V gene: TRBV20-1
D gene: -
J gene: TRBJ1-2

CDR3 DNA: TGCGCCAGCAGCCAAGGTGGGACAGTTGGTACTAATGAAAAACTGTTTTTT
CDR3 protein: CASSQGGTVGTNEKLFF
clone size: -
V gene: TRBV4-1
D gene: TRBD1
J gene: TRBJ1-4

CDR3 DNA: TGTGCCAGCAGTTTAGCGCCAGGGTGGGGCTACACCTTC
CDR3 protein: CASSLAPGWGYTF
clone size: few
V gene: TRBV12-3/TRBV12-4
D gene: -
J gene: TRBJ1-2

CDR3 DNA: TGTGCCATCAGTGAGCAGGACAGGGGGTCGGGCTACACCTTC
CDR3 protein: CAISEQDRGSGYTF
clone size: -
V gene: TRBV10-3
D gene: TRBD1
J gene: TRBJ1-2